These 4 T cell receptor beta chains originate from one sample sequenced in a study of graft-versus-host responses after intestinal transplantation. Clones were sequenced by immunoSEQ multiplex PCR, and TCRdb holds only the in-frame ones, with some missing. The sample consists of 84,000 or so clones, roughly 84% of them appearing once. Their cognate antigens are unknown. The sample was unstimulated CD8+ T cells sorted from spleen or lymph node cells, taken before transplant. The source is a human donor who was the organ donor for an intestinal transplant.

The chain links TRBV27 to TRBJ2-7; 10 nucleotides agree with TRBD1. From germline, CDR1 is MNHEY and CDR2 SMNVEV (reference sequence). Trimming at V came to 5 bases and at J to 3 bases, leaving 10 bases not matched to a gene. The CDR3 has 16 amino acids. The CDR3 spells CASSPPSTGGFYEQYF. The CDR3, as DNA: TGTGCCAGCAGTCCTCCCTCGACAGGGGGCTTCTACGAGCAGTACTTC.

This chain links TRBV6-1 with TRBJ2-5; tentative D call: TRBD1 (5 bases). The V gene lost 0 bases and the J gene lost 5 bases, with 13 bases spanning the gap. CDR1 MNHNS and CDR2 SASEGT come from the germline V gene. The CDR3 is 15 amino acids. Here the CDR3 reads CASSEAQGYTETQYF. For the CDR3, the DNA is TGTGCCAGCAGTGAAGCGCAGGGTTATACGGAGACCCAGTACTTC.

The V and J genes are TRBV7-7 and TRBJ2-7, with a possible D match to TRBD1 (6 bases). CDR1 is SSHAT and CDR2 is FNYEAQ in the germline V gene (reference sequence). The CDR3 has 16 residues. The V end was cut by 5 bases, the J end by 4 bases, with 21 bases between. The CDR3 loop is CASSLILWGREYEQYF. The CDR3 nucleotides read TGTGCCAGCAGCCTCATTCTTTGGGGGCGCGAATACGAGCAGTACTTC.

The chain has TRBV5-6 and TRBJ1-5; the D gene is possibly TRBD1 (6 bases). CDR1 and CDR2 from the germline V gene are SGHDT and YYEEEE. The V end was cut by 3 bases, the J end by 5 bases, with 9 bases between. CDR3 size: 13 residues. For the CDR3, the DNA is TGTGCCAGCAGCTCACAGGGATATCAGCCCCAGCATTTT. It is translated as CASSSQGYQPQHF.